These T cell receptor beta chains were read from a single sample in a study of control samples from healthy donors and cancer patients. The method was immunoSEQ multiplex PCR; TCRdb's version includes in-frame clones alone and lacks a portion of them. The sample comprises about 86,000 clones, 85% to 95% of which are singletons, and 1.5% rests with the top ten. Sequenced input: blood. The receptors were gathered from a young woman in good health. Both conserved end residues are part of each CDR3. D genes are given only for firm matches. Clone size is shown for a subset of rows, as once, few, many or a class of expanded clone.

CASSYDGGNSYEQYF | TGTGCCAGCAGCTACGACGGGGGAAATTCCTACGAGCAGTACTTC | - | TRBV7-2 | - | TRBJ2-7
CASSVASGGATDTQYF | TGTGCCAGCAGCGTAGCTAGCGGGGGGGCCACAGATACGCAGTATTTT | TRBD2 | TRBV9 | - | TRBJ2-3
CASSLGVYEQYF | TGTGCCAGCAGCTTGGGGGTATACGAGCAGTACTTC | - | TRBV7-9 | - | TRBJ2-7
CASSPRLTSGRAKTSTDTQYF | TGCGCCAGCAGCCCCCGGTTGACTAGCGGGAGGGCCAAGACTAGCACAGATACGCAGTATTTT | TRBD2 | TRBV5-1 | - | TRBJ2-3
CASSHRFQGNSPLHF | TGTGCCAGCAGTCACAGGTTCCAGGGTAATTCACCCCTCCACTTT | - | TRBV28 | - | TRBJ1-6
CASSGDRAGEKLFF | TGTGCCAGCAGCGGCGACAGGGCGGGTGAAAAACTGTTTTTT | TRBD1 | TRBV5-4 | - | TRBJ1-4
CASTKSGTGVEAFF | TGCGCCAGCACCAAGTCCGGGACAGGGGTTGAAGCTTTCTTT | TRBD1 | TRBV5-1 | once | TRBJ1-1
CASSYDRASGNTIYF | TGTGCCAGCAGTTACGACAGGGCTTCTGGAAACACCATATATTTT | TRBD1 | TRBV6-6 | - | TRBJ1-3
CASSRTGDNEQFF | TGTGCCAGCAGCAGAACAGGGGACAATGAGCAGTTCTTC | TRBD1 | TRBV7-3 | - | TRBJ2-1
CASRRQSTGELFF | TGTGCCAGCAGGAGACAGAGCACCGGGGAGCTGTTTTTT | - | TRBV25-1 | few | TRBJ2-2
CASSESRTSGYNEQFF | TGTGCCAGCAGCGAGAGTCGGACTAGCGGATACAATGAGCAGTTCTTC | TRBD2 | TRBV9 | - | TRBJ2-1
CASSQDYRQKGGYTF | TGCGCCAGCAGCCAAGATTACAGGCAAAAAGGTGGCTACACCTTC | - | TRBV4-1 | - | TRBJ1-2
CASSSTGTNTGELFF | TGCGCCAGCAGCTCTACAGGGACAAACACCGGGGAGCTGTTTTTT | - | TRBV5-1 | - | TRBJ2-2
CASSPTGLSGYTF | TGTGCCAGCAGCCCGACAGGGTTGAGTGGCTACACCTTC | TRBD1 | TRBV11-3 | - | TRBJ1-2
CASSMLQGPTEAFF | TGTGCCAGCAGCATGCTACAGGGACCCACTGAAGCTTTCTTT | - | TRBV7-9 | - | TRBJ1-1
CASSYAGTGSPSEQYF | TGTGCCAGCAGCTATGCCGGGACAGGGAGTCCTAGCGAGCAGTACTTC | TRBD1 | TRBV7-8 | - | TRBJ2-7
CASSRTLNTEAFF | TGTGCCAGCAGCCGGACCTTGAACACTGAAGCTTTCTTT | - | TRBV12-3/TRBV12-4 | - | TRBJ1-1
CASSNQRQGQETQYF | TGTGCCAGCAGCAACCAGCGGCAGGGGCAAGAGACCCAGTACTTC | - | TRBV21-1 | - | TRBJ2-5
CASSVVNRGNSPLHF | TGTGCCAGCAGCGTAGTGAACAGGGGGAATTCACCCCTCCACTTT | TRBD1 | TRBV9 | - | TRBJ1-6
CASSQPSETQYF | TGCGCCAGCAGCCAACCATCGGAGACCCAGTACTTC | - | TRBV4-1 | - | TRBJ2-5
CASSLVVTGLLDGYTF | TGCGCCAGCAGCTTGGTCGTGACAGGGCTTCTTGATGGCTACACCTTC | TRBD1 | TRBV5-1 | - | TRBJ1-2
CASRGDYGYTF | TGTGCCAGCCGGGGGGACTATGGCTACACCTTC | - | TRBV25-1 | - | TRBJ1-2
CASSYSSGEVSEQYF | TGTGCCAGCAGTTACTCTTCCGGGGAGGTATCCGAGCAGTACTTC | - | TRBV6-5 | - | TRBJ2-7
CASSQVTGKVSRDTQYF | TGCGCCAGCAGCCAAGTTACTGGGAAGGTTTCACGGGATACGCAGTATTTT | - | TRBV4-1 | - | TRBJ2-3